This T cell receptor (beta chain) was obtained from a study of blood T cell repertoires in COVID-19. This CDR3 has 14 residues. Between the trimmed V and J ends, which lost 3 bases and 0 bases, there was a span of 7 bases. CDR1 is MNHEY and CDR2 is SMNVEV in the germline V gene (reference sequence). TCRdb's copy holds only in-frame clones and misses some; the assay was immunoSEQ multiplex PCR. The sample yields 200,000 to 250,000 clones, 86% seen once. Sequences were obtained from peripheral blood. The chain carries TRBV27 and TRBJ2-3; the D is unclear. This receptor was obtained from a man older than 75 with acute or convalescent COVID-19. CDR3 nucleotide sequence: TGTGCCAGCAGTTTGGGCAGAAGCACAGATACGCAGTATTTT. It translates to CASSLGRSTDTQYF.